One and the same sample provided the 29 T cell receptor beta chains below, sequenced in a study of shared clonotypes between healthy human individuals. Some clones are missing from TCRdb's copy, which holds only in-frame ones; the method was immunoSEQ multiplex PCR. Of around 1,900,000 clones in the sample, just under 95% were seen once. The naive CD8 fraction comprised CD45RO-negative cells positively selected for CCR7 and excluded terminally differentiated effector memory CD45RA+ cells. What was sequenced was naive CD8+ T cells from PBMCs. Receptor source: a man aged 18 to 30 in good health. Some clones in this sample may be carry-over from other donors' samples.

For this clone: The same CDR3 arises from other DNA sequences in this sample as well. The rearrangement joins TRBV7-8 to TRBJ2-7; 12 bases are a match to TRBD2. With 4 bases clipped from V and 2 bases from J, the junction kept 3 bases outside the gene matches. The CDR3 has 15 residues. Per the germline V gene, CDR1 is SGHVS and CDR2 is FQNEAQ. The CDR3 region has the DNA TGTGCCAGCAGCTCGACTAGCGGGAGACCCTACGAGCAGTACTTC. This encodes CASSSTSGRPYEQYF. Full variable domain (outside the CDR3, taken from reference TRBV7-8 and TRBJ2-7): GAGVSQSPRYKVAKRGQDVALRCDPISGHVSLFWYQQALGQGPEFLTYFQNEAQLDKSGLPSDRFFAERPEGSVSTLKIQRTQQEDSAVYLCASSSTSGRPYEQYFGPGTRLTVT.

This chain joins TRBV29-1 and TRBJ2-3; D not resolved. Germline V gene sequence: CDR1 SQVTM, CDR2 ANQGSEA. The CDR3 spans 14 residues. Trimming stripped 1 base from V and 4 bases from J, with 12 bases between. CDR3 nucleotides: TGCAGCGTTGAAGGGGTCCAGACACCAGATACGCAGTATTTT. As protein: CSVEGVQTPDTQYF.

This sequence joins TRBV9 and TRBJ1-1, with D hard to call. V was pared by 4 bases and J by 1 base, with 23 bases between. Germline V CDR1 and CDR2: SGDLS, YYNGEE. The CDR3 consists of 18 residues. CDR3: CASSPHGKSYEPNTEAFF. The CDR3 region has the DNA TGTGCCAGCAGCCCACACGGGAAGAGTTACGAACCGAACACTGAAGCTTTCTTT.

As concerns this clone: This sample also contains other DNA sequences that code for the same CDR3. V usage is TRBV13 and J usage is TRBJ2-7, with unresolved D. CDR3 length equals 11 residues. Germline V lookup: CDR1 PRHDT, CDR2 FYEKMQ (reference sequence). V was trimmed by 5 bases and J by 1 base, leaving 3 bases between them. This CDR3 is CASSQSYEQYF. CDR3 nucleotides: TGTGCCAGCAGCCAATCCTACGAGCAGTACTTC.

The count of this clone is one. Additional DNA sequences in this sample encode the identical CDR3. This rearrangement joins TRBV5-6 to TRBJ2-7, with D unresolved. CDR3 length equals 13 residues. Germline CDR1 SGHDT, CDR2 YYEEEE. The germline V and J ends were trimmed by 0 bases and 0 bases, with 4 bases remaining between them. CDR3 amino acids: CASSLGRSYEQYF. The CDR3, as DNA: TGTGCCAGCAGCTTGGGGCGCTCCTACGAGCAGTACTTC.

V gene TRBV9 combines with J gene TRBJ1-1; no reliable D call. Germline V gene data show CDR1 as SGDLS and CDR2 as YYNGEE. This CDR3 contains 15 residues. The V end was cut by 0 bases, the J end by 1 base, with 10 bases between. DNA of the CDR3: TGTGCCAGCAGCGTAGGGGCGTCCCGGAACACTGAAGCTTTCTTT. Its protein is CASSVGASRNTEAFF.

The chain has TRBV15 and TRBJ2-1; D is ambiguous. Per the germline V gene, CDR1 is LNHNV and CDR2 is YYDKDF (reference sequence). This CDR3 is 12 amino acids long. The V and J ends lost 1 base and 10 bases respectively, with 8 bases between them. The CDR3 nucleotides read TGTGCCACCAGCAGAGCATTCGGGGAGCAGTTCTTC. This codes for CATSRAFGEQFF.

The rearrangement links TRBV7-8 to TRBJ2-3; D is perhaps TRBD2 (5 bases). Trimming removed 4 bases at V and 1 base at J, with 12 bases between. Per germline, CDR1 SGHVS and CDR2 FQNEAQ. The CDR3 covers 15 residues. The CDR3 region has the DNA TGTGCCAGCAGCTCTGGGAGTATGGGCACAGATACGCAGTATTTT. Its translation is CASSSGSMGTDTQYF. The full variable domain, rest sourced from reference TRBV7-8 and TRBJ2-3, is GAGVSQSPRYKVAKRGQDVALRCDPISGHVSLFWYQQALGQGPEFLTYFQNEAQLDKSGLPSDRFFAERPEGSVSTLKIQRTQQEDSAVYLCASSSGSMGTDTQYFGPGTRLTVL.

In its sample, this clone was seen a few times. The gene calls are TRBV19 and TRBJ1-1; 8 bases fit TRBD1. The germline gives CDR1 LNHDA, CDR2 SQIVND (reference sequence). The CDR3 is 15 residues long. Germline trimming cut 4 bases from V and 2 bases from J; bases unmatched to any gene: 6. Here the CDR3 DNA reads TGTGCCAGTAGTACCTGGACAGGGTCTAACACTGAAGCTTTCTTT. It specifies CASSTWTGSNTEAFF.

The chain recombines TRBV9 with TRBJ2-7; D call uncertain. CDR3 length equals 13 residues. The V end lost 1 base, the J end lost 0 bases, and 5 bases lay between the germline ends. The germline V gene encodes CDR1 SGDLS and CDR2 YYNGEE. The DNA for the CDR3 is TGTGCCAGCAGCGTATCGATCTCCTACGAGCAGTACTTC. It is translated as CASSVSISYEQYF.

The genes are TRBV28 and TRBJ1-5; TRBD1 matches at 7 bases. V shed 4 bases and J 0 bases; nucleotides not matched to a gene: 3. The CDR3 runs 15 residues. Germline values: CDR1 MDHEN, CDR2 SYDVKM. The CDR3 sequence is CASSSGTDSNQPQHF. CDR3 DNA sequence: TGTGCCAGCAGTTCTGGGACAGATAGCAATCAGCCCCAGCATTTT.

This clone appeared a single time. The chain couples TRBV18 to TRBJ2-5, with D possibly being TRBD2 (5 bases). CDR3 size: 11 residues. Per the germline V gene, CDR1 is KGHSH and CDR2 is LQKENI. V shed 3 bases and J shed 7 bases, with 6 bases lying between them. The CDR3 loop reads CASSPRGTQYF. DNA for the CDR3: TGTGCCAGCTCACCCCGGGGGACCCAGTACTTC.

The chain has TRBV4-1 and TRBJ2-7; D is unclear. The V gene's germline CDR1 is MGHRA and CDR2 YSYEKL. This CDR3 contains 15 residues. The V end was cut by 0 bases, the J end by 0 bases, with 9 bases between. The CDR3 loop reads CASSQDGVDSYEQYF. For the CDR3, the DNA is TGCGCCAGCAGCCAAGACGGAGTGGACTCCTACGAGCAGTACTTC.

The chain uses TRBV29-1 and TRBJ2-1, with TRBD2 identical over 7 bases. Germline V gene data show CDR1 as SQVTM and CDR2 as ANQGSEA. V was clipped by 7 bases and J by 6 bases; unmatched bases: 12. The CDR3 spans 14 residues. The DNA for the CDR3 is TGCAGCGCCCCAAGGTTGGGGACTACCAATGAGCAGTTCTTC. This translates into CSAPRLGTTNEQFF.

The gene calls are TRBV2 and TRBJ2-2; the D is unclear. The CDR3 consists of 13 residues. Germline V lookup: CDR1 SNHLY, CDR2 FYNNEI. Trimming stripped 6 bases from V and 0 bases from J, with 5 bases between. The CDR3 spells CASSFTNTGELFF. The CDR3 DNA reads TGTGCCAGCAGCTTCACGAACACCGGGGAGCTGTTTTTT.

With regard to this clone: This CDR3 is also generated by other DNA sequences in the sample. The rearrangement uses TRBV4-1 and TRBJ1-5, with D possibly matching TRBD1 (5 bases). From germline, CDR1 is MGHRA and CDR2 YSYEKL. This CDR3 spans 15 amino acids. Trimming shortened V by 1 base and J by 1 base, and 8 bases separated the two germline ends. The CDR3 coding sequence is TGCGCCAGCAGCCAAGTGAGGGGAAGCAATCAGCCCCAGCATTTT. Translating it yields CASSQVRGSNQPQHF.

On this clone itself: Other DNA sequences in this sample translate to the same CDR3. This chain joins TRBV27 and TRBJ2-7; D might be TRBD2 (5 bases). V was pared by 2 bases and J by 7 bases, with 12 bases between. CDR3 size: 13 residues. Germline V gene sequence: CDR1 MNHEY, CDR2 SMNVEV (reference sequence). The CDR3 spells CASSLLGRGEQYF. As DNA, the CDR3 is TGTGCCAGCAGTTTACTCGGCCGGGGAGAGCAGTACTTC.

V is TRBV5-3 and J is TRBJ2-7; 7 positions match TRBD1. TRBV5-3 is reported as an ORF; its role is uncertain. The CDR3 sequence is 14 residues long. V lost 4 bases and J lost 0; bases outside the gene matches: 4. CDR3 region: CARSDRQGSYEQYF. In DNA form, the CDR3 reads TGTGCCAGAAGCGACCGACAGGGCTCCTACGAGCAGTACTTC.

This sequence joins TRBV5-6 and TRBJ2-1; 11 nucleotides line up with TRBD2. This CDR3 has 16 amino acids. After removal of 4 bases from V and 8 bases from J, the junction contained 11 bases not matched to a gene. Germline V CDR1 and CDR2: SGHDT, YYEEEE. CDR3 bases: TGTGCCAGCAGCAGTAGCGGGAGGGCGCCAGGGGATGAGCAGTTCTTC. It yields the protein CASSSSGRAPGDEQFF.

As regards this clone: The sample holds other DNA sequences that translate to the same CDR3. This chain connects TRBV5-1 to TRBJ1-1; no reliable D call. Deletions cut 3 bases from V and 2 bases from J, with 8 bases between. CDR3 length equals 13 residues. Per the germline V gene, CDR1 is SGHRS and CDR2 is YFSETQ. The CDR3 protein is CASSWTANTEAFF. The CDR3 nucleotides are TGCGCCAGCAGCTGGACGGCAAACACTGAAGCTTTCTTT.

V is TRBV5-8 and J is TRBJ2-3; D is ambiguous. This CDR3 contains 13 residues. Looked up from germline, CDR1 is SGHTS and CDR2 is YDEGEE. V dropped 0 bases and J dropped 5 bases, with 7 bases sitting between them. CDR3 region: CASSLGGVDTQYF. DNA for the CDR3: TGTGCCAGCAGCTTGGGGGGTGTAGATACGCAGTATTTT. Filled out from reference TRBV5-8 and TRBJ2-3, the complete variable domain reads EAGVTQSPTHLIKTRGQQATLRCSPISGHTSVYWYQQALGLGLQFLLWYDEGEERNRGNFPPRFSGRQFPNYSSELNVNALELEDSALYLCASSLGGVDTQYFGPGTRLTVL.

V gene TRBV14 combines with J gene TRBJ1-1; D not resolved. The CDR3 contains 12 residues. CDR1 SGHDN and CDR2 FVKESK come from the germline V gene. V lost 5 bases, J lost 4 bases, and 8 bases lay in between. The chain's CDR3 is CASSYRATEAFF. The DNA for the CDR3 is TGTGCCAGCAGCTATCGTGCCACTGAAGCTTTCTTT. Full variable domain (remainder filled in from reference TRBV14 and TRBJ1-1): EAGVTQFPSHSVIEKGQTVTLRCDPISGHDNLYWYRRVMGKEIKFLLHFVKESKQDESGMPNNRFLAERTGGTYSTLKVQPAELEDSGVYFCASSYRATEAFFGQGTRLTVV.

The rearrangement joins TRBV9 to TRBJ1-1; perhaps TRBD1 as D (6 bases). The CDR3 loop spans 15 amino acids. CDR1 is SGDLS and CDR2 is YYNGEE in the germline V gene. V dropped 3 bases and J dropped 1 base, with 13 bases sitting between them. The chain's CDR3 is CASSETTGGNTEAFF. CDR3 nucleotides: TGTGCCAGCAGCGAAACGACAGGAGGGAACACTGAAGCTTTCTTT.

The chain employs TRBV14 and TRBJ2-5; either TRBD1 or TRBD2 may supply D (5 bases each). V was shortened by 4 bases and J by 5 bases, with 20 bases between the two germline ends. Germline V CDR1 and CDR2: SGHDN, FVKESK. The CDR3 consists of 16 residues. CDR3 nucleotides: TGTGCCAGCAGCCCGGACCGGGACGGTTATTACGAGACCCAGTACTTC. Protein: CASSPDRDGYYETQYF.

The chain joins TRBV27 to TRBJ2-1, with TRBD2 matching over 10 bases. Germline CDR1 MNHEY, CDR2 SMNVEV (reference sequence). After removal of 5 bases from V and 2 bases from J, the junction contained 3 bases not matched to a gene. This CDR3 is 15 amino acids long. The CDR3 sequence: CASSVTSGAYNEQFF. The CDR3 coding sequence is TGTGCCAGCAGTGTCACTAGCGGGGCCTACAATGAGCAGTTCTTC.

DNA of the CDR3: TGTGCCAGTAAGGACAGGCTTAGCTTGGGGATGAACACTGAAGCTTTCTTT. Its protein product is CASKDRLSLGMNTEAFF. V is TRBV27 and J is TRBJ1-1; 7 bases align to TRBD1. V trimming: 9 bases; J trimming: 0 bases; junction bases outside the gene matches: 16. Germline lookup yields CDR1 MNHEY and CDR2 SMNVEV (reference sequence). The CDR3 spans 17 residues.

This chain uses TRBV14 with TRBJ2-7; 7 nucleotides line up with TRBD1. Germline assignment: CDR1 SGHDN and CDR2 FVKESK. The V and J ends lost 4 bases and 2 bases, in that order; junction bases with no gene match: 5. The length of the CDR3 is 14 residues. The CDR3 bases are TGTGCCAGCAGCCCCACGGGACAGACCTACGAGCAGTACTTC. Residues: CASSPTGQTYEQYF. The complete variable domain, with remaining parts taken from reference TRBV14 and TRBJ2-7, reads EAGVTQFPSHSVIEKGQTVTLRCDPISGHDNLYWYRRVMGKEIKFLLHFVKESKQDESGMPNNRFLAERTGGTYSTLKVQPAELEDSGVYFCASSPTGQTYEQYFGPGTRLTVT.

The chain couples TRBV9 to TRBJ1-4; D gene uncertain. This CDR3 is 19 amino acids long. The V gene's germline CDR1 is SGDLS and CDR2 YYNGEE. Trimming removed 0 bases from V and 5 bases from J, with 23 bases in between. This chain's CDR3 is CASSVGISGWGEENEKLFF. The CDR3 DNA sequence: TGTGCCAGCAGCGTAGGCATCTCGGGGTGGGGTGAAGAGAATGAAAAACTGTTTTTT.

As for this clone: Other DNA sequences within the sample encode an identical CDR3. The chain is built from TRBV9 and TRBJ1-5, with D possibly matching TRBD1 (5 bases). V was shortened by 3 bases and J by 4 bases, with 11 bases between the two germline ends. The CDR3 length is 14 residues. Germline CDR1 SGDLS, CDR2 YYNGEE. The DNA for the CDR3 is TGTGCCAGCAGCGCGGGACCGCCTAATCAGCCCCAGCATTTT. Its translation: CASSAGPPNQPQHF.